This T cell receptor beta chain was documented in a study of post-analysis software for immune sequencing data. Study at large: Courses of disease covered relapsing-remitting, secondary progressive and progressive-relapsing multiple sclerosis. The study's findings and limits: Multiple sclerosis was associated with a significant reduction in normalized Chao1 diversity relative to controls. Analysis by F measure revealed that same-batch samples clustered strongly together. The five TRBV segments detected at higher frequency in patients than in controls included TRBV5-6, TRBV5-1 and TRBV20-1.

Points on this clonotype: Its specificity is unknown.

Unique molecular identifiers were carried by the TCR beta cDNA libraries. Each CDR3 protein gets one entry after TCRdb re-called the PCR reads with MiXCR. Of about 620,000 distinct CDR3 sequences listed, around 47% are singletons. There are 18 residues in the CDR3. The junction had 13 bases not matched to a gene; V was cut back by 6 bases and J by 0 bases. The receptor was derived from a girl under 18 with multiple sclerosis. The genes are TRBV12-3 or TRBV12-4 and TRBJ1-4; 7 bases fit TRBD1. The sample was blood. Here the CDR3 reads CASSPRDSLFSTNEKLFF. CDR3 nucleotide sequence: TGTGCCAGCAGCCCCCGGGACAGCCTTTTCTCAACTAATGAAAAACTGTTTTTT.